These 4 T cell receptor beta chains were sequenced from one sample in a study of technical replicates of blood from several donors. Sequenced by immunoSEQ multiplex PCR; TCRdb stores in-frame clones only, minus some. The repertoire has about 56,000 clones, more than 85% of them found once; the top ten carry around 4%. What was sequenced was PBMCs. The receptors here all came from a human donor in good health. Some clones in this sample may be carry-over from other donors' samples.

V and J are TRBV11-3 and TRBJ2-1; weak D call: TRBD1 (5 bases). V was trimmed by 3 bases and J by 4 bases, leaving 7 bases between them. The CDR3 length is 13 residues. Per the germline V gene, CDR1 is SGHNT and CDR2 is YENEEA. In DNA, the CDR3 is TGTGCCAGCAGCTTTAGACAGTACAATGAGCAGTTCTTC. It specifies CASSFRQYNEQFF.

This clone has just one count. The chain joins TRBV11-2 to TRBJ1-2, with D tentatively TRBD1 (5 bases). The germline CDR1 and CDR2 sequences are SGHAT and FQNNGV. V was pared by 1 base and J by 6 bases, with 15 bases between. This CDR3 is 15 amino acids long. The CDR3 reads CASSLGKLGLDGYTF. Here the CDR3 DNA reads TGTGCCAGCAGCTTAGGTAAACTGGGACTGGATGGCTACACCTTC.

The V gene is TRBV10-3, the J gene TRBJ2-2, with TRBD2 matching 11 bases. The CDR3 length is 16 residues. After removal of 10 bases from V and 7 bases from J, the junction contained 14 bases not matched to a gene. Germline CDR1 is ENHRY and CDR2 is SYGVKD. The CDR3 region is CATWDTSGRYGGELFF. The CDR3 nucleotides are TGTGCCACCTGGGATACTAGCGGGAGATATGGCGGGGAGCTGTTTTTT.

This rearrangement joins TRBV7-2 to TRBJ1-3; weak D call: TRBD1 (6 bases). This CDR3 spans 17 amino acids. The V gene's germline CDR1 is SGHTA and CDR2 FQGNSA. The V end lost 6 bases, the J end lost 1 base, and 19 bases lay between the germline ends. The CDR3 region is CASSIGGGFLSGNTIYF. The CDR3 bases are TGTGCCAGCAGTATAGGGGGGGGATTTCTTTCTGGAAACACCATATATTTT.